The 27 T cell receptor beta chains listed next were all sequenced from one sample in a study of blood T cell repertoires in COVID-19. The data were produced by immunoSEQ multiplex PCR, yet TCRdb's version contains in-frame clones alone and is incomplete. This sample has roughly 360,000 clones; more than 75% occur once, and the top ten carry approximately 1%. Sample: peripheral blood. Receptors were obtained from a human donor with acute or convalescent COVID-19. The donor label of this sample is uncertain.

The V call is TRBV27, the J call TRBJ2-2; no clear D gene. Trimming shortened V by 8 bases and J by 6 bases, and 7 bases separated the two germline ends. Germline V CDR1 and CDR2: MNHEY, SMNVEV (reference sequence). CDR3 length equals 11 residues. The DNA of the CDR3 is TGTGCCAGCCTTTTCGCCGGGGAGCTGTTTTTT. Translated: CASLFAGELFF.

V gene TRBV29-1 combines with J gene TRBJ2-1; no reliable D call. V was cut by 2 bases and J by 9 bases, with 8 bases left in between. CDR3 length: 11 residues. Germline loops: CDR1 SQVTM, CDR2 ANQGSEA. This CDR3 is CSVEIRVEQFF. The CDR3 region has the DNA TGCAGCGTTGAAATCCGGGTTGAGCAGTTCTTC.

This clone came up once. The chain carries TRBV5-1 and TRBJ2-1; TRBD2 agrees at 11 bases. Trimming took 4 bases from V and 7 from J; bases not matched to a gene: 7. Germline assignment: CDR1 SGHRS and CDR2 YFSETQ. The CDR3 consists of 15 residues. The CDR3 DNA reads TGCGCCAGCAGCCCCGCCCTAGCGGGAGGAAATGAGCAGTTCTTC. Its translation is CASSPALAGGNEQFF.

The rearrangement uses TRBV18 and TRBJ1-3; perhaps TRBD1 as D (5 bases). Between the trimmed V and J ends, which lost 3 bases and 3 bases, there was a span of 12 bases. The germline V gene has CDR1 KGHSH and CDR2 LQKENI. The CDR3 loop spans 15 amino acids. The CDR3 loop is CASSPSTVYGNTIYF. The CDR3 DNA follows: TGTGCCAGCTCACCGTCGACAGTCTATGGAAACACCATATATTTT. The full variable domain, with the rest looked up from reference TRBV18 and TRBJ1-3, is NAGVMQNPRHLVRRRGQEARLRCSPMKGHSHVYWYRQLPEEGLKFMVYLQKENIIDESGMPKERFSAEFPKEGPSILRIQQVVRGDSAAYFCASSPSTVYGNTIYFGEGSWLTVV.

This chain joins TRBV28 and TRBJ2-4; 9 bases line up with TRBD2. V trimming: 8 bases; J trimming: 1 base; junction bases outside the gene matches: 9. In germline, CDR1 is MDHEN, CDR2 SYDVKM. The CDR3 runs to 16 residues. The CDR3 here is CASLSRRGGAKNIQYF. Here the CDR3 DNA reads TGTGCCAGCCTGTCAAGGCGGGGGGGTGCCAAAAACATTCAGTACTTC. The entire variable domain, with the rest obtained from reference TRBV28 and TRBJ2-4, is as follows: DVKVTQSSRYLVKRTGEKVFLECVQDMDHENMFWYRQDPGLGLRLIYFSYDVKMKEKGDIPEGYSVSREKKERFSLILESASTNQTSMYLCASLSRRGGAKNIQYFGAGTRLSVL.

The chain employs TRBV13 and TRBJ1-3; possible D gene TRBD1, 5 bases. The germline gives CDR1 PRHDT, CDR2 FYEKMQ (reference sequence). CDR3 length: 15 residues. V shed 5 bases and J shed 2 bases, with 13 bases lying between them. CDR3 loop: CASSRRGRAGNTIYF. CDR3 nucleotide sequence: TGTGCCAGCAGCCGACGGGGGAGGGCTGGAAACACCATATATTTT.

The CDR3 sequence: CAWGQAAYEQYF. The CDR3 DNA is TGTGCCTGGGGACAGGCTGCCTACGAGCAGTACTTC. V and J are TRBV30 and TRBJ2-7, with TRBD1 identical over 7 bases. This CDR3 contains 12 residues. J lost 2 bases, V lost 5 bases, and 3 bases had no gene match. Germline V gene lookup returns CDR1 GTSNPN and CDR2 SVGIG (reference sequence). The full variable domain, rest sourced from reference TRBV30 and TRBJ2-7, is SQTIHQWPATLVQPVGSPLSLECTVEGTSNPNLYWYRQAAGRGLQLLFYSVGIGQISSEVPQNLSASRPQDRQFILSSKKLLLSDSGFYLCAWGQAAYEQYFGPGTRLTVT.

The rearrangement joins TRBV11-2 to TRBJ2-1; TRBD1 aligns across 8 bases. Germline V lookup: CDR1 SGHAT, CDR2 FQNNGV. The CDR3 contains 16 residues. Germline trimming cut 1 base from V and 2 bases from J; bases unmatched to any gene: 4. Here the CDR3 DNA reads TGTGCCAGCAGCTTAGGATGGGACAGGACCTACAATGAGCAGTTCTTC. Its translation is CASSLGWDRTYNEQFF.

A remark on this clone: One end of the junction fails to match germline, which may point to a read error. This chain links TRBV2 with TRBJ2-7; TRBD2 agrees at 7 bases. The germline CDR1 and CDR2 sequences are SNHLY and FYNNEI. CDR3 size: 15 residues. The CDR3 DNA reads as TGTCCCAGCAGTACGGGGGGTCCGGGGGGATACGAGCAGTACTTC. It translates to CPSSTGGPGGYEQYF. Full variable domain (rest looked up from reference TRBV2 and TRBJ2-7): EPEVTQTPSHQVTQMGQEVILRCVPISNHLYFYWYRQILGQKVEFLVSFYNNEISEKSEIFDDQFSVERPDGSNFTLKIRSTKLEDSAMYFCPSSTGGPGGYEQYFGPGTRLTVT.

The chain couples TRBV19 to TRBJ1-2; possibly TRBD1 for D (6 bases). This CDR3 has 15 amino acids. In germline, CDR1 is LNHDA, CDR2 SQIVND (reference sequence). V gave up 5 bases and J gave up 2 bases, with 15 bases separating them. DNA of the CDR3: TGTGCCAGTAGTCACCGGGACACGAAAAACTATGGCTACACCTTC. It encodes CASSHRDTKNYGYTF.

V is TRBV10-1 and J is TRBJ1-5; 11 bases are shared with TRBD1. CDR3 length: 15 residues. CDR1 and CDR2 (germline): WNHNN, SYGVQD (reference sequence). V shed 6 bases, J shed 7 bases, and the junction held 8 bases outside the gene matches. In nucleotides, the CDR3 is TGCGCCAGCAGCCCGGACAGGGGGCGGAGACAGCCCCAGCATTTT. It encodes CASSPDRGRRQPQHF.

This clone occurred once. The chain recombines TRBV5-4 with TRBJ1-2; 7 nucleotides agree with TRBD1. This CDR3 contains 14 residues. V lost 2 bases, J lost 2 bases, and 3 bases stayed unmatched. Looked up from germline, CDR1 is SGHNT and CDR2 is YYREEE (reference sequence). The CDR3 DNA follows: TGTGCCAGCAGCTTCGGACAGGAGAACTATGGCTACACCTTC. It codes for CASSFGQENYGYTF.

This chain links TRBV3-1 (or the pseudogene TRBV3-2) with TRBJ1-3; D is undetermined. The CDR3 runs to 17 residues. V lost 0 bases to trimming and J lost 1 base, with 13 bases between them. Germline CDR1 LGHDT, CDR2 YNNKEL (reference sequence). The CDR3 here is CASSQDRFFPSGNTIYF. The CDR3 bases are TGTGCCAGCAGCCAAGACCGGTTTTTTCCTTCTGGAAACACCATATATTTT.

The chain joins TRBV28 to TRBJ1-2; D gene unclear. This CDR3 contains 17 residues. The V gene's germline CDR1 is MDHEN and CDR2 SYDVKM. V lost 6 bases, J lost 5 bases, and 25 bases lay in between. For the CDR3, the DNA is TGTGCCAGCAGGCCCGCCCCGGGGTCCGGAGGTATATATGGCTACACCTTC. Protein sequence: CASRPAPGSGGIYGYTF.

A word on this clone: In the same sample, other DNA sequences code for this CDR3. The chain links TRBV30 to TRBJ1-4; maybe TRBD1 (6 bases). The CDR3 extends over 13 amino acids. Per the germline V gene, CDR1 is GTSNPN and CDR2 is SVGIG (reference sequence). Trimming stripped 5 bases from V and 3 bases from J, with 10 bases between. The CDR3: CAWQTGPNEKLFF. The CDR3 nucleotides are TGTGCCTGGCAGACAGGTCCTAATGAAAAACTGTTTTTT. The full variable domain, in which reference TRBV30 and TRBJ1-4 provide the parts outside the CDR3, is SQTIHQWPATLVQPVGSPLSLECTVEGTSNPNLYWYRQAAGRGLQLLFYSVGIGQISSEVPQNLSASRPQDRQFILSSKKLLLSDSGFYLCAWQTGPNEKLFFGSGTQLSVL.

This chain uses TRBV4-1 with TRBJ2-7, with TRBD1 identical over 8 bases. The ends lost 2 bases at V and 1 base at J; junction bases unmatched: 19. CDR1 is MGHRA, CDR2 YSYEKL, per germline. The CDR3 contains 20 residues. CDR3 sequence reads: CASSQRWGGRGQGISYEQYF. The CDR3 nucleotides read TGCGCCAGCAGCCAAAGGTGGGGAGGCAGGGGGCAGGGAATATCCTACGAGCAGTACTTC.

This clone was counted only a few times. The CDR3 DNA follows: TGTGCCAGCAGTGCGGGGGCCGGGGAGCTGTTTTTT. Translating gives CASSAGAGELFF. The V and J genes are TRBV12-3 or TRBV12-4 and TRBJ2-2, with TRBD2 matching 7 bases. The CDR3 length is 12 residues. The V gene end was trimmed by 5 bases and the J gene end by 6 bases; junction bases not matched to a gene: 0.

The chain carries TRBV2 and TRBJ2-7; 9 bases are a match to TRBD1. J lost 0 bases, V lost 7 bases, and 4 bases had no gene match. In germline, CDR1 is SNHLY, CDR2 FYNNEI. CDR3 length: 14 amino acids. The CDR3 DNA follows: TGTGCCAGCAAGGGACAGGGAGCCTCCTACGAGCAGTACTTC. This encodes CASKGQGASYEQYF. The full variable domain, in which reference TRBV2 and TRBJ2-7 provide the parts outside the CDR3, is EPEVTQTPSHQVTQMGQEVILRCVPISNHLYFYWYRQILGQKVEFLVSFYNNEISEKSEIFDDQFSVERPDGSNFTLKIRSTKLEDSAMYFCASKGQGASYEQYFGPGTRLTVT.

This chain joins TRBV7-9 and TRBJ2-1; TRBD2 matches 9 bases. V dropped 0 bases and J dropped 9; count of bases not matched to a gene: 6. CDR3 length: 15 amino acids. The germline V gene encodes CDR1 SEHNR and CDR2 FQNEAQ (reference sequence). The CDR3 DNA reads TGTGCCAGCAGCTTAGCGTTAGCGGGAGCCACTGAGCAGTTCTTC. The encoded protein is CASSLALAGATEQFF.

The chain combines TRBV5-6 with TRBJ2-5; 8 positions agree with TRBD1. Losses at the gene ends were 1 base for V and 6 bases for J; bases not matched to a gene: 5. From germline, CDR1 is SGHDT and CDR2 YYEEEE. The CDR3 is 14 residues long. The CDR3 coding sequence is TGTGCCAGCAGCTTGACAGGGGGGAGGCAGACCCAGTACTTC. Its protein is CASSLTGGRQTQYF. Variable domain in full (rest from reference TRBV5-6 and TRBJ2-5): DAGVTQSPTHLIKTRGQQVTLRCSPKSGHDTVSWYQQALGQGPQFIFQYYEEEERQRGNFPDRFSGHQFPNYSSELNVNALLLGDSALYLCASSLTGGRQTQYFGPGTRLLVL.

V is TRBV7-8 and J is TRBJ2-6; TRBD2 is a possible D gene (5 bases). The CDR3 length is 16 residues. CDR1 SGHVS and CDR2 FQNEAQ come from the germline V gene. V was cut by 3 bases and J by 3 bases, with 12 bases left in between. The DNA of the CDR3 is TGTGCCAGCAGCTTTGCTCGGGGTGGTGGGGCCAACGTCCTGACTTTC. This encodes CASSFARGGGANVLTF.

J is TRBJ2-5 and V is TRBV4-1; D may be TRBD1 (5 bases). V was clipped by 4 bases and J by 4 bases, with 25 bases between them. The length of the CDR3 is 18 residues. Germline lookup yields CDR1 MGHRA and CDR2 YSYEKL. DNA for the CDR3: TGCGCCAGCAGCCCCGGCGGTGGGGCCAGCCCGTCCGGAGAGACCCAGTACTTC. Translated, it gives CASSPGGGASPSGETQYF.

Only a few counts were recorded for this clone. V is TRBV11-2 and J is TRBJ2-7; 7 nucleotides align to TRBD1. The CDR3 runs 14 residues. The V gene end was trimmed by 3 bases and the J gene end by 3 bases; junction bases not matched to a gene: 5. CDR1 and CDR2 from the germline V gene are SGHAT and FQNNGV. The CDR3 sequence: CASSFGQASYEQYF. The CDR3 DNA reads TGTGCCAGCAGCTTCGGACAGGCCAGCTACGAGCAGTACTTC.

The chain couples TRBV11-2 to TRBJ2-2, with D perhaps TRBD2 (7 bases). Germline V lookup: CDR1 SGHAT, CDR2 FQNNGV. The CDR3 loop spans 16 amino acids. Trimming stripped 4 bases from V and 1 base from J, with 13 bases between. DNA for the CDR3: TGTGCCAGCAGCTCCGGGGGGCTTCTGAACACCGGGGAGCTGTTTTTT. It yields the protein CASSSGGLLNTGELFF.

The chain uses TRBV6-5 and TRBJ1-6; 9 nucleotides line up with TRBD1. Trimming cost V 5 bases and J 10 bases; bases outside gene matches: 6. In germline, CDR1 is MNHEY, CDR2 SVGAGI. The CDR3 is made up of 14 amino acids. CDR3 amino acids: CASSNTGGRSPLHF. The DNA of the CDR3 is TGTGCCAGCAGTAACACAGGGGGCAGATCACCCCTCCACTTT.

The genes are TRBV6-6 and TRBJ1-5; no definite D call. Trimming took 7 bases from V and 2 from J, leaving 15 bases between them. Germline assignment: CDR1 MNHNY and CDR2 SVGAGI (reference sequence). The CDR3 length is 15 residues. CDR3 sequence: CASTSPGQGNQPQHF. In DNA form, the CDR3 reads TGTGCCAGCACCTCACCCGGTCAGGGCAATCAGCCCCAGCATTTT.

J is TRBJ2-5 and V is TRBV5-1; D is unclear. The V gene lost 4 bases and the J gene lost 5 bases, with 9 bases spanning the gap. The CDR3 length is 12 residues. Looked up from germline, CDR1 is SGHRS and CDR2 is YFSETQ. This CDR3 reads CASSRGRETQYF. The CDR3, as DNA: TGCGCCAGCAGCCGCGGCCGGGAGACCCAGTACTTC.